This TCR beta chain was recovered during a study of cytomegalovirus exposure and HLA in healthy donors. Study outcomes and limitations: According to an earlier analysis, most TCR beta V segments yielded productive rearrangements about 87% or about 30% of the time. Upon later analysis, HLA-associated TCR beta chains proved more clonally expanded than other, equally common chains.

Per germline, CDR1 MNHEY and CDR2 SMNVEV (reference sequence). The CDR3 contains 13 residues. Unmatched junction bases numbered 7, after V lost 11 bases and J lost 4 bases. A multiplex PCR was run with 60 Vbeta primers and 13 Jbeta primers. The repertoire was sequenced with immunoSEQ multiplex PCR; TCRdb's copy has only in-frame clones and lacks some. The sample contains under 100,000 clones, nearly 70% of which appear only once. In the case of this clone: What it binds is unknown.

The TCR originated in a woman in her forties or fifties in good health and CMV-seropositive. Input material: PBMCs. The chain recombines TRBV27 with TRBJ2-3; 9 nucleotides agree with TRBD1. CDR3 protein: CAVRDRVADTQYF. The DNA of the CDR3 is TGTGCCGTCAGGGACAGGGTCGCAGATACGCAGTATTTT.